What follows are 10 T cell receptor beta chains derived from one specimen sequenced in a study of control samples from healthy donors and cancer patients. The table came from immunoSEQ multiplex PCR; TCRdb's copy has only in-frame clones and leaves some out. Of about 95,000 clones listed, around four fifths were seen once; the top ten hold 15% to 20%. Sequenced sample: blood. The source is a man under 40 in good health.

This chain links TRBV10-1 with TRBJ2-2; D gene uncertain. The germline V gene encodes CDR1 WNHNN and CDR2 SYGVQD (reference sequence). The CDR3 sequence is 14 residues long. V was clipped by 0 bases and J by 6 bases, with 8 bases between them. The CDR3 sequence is CASSESGVAGELFF. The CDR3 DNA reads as TGCGCCAGCAGTGAGTCTGGCGTAGCCGGGGAGCTGTTTTTT.

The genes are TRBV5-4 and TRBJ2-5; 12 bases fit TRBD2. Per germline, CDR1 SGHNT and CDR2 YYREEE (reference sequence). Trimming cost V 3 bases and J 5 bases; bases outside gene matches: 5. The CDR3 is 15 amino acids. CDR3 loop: CASSSSGGAGETQYF. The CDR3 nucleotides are TGTGCCAGCAGCTCTAGCGGGGGGGCTGGGGAGACCCAGTACTTC.

The CDR3: CASSLGKRGTSTGPPLHF. CDR3 bases: TGTGCCAGCAGCTTGGGTAAGCGGGGGACGTCGACGGGGCCACCCCTCCACTTT. The V gene is TRBV5-4, the J gene TRBJ1-6, with a possible D match to TRBD1 (5 bases). The germline V gene encodes CDR1 SGHNT and CDR2 YYREEE (reference sequence). With 0 bases removed from V and 11 bases from J, the gap between germline ends came to 24 bases. CDR3 size: 18 residues.

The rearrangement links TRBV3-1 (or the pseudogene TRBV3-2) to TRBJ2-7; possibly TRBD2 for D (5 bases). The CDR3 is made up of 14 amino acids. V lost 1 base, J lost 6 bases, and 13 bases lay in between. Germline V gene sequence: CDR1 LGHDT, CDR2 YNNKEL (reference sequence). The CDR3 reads CASSQGTSGFEQYF. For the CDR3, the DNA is TGTGCCAGCAGCCAAGGCACATCGGGGTTCGAGCAGTACTTC.

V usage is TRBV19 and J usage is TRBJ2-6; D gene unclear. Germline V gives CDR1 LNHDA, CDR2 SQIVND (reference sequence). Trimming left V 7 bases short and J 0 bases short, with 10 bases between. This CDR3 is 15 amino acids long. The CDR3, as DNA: TGTGCCAGTACCGTGTCTGGCTCTGGGGCCAACGTCCTGACTTTC. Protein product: CASTVSGSGANVLTF.

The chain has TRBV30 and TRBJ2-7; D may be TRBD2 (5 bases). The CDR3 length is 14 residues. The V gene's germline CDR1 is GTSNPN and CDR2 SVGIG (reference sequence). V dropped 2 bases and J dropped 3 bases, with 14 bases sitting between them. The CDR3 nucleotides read TGTGCCTGGAGTAAGTCGGGGATTGGCTACGAGCAGTACTTC. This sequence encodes CAWSKSGIGYEQYF.

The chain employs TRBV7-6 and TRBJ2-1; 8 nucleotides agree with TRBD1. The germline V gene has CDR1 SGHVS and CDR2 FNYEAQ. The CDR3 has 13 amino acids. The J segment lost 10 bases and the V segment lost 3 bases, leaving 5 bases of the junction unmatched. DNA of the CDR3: TGTGCCAGCAGCTTTCAGGGGGCTGGGGAGCAGTTCTTC. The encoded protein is CASSFQGAGEQFF.

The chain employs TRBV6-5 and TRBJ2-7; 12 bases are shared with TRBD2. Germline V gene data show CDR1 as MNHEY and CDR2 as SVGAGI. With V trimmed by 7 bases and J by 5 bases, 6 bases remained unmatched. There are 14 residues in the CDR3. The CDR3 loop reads CASIASGGAHEQYF. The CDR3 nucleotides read TGTGCCAGCATCGCTAGCGGGGGGGCCCACGAGCAGTACTTC.

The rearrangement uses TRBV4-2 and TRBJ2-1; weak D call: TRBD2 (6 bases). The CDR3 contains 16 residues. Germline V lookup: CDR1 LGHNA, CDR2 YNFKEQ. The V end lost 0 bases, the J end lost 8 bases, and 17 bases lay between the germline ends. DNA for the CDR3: TGTGCCAGCAGCCAAGATCTTGGTTCTAGCGAGGATGAGCAGTTCTTC. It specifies CASSQDLGSSEDEQFF.

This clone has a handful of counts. The CDR3 DNA is TGTGCCAGTAGTATAAGGCTCCGGCAGGAACGTGGAACCTATGGCTACACCTTC. Protein: CASSIRLRQERGTYGYTF. The chain joins TRBV19 to TRBJ1-2; D is undetermined. CDR3 length equals 18 residues. Trimming pared 2 bases from V and 4 bases from J, leaving 23 bases between. Germline V gene lookup returns CDR1 LNHDA and CDR2 SQIVND (reference sequence).